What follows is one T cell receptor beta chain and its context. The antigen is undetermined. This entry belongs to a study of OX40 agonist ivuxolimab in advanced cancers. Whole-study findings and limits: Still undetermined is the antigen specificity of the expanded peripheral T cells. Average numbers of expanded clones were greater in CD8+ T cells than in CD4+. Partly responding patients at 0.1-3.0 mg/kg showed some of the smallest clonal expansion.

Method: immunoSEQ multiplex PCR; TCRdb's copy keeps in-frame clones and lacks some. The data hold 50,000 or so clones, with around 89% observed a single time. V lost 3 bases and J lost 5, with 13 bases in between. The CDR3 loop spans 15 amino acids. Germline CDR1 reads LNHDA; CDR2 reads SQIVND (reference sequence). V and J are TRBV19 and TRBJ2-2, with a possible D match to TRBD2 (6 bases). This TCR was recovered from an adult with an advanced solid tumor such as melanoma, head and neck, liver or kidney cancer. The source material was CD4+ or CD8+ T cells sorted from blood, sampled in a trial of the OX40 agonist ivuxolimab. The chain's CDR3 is CASSIGTLQTGELFF. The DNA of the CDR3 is TGTGCCAGTAGTATCGGGACTCTACAAACCGGGGAGCTGTTTTTT.